Reported below is one TCR beta chain. Its antigen remains unidentified. This specimen belongs to a study of siplizumab effects on memory and regulatory T cells. The V end was cut by 4 bases, the J end by 2 bases, with 15 bases between. Germline V CDR1 and CDR2: SGHNT, YYREEE (reference sequence). The CDR3 has 15 residues. Study-wide results and caveats: There appeared to be greater diversity in naive T cells than in memory cells, and naive T cells seemed major contributors to the alloresponse.

Per-sample assaying covered roughly 100,000 TCR templates. Assay used: immunoSEQ multiplex PCR; TCRdb lists only in-frame clones, some missing. The sample yields fewer than 80,000 clones, 93% seen once. The receptor was derived from a human donor in good health. V is TRBV5-4 and J is TRBJ1-1; unclear D gene. Specimen: CD8+ T cells sorted from blood. Here the CDR3 DNA reads TGTGCCAGCAGCCCTGTAGGGCTTAGTAACACTGAAGCTTTCTTT. Translated: CASSPVGLSNTEAFF. Complete variable domain (other parts from reference TRBV5-4 and TRBJ1-1): ETGVTQSPTHLIKTRGQQVTLRCSSQSGHNTVSWYQQALGQGPQFIFQYYREEENGRGNFPPRFSGLQFPNYSSELNVNALELDDSALYLCASSPVGLSNTEAFFGQGTRLTVV.